A selection of T cell receptor beta chains follows, all from one sample in a study of monozygotic twins with inflammatory bowel disease. TCRdb re-called the 5' RACE reads, yielding one record per CDR3 amino acid sequence without DNA. This table holds more than 350,000 distinct CDR3 sequences. Sequencing was performed on blood. These receptors all stem from a human donor with ulcerative colitis or Crohn's disease, or a healthy co-twin of an affected twin (not recorded which). Each CDR3 is given with its conserved first and last residue. Each record gives: J gene, V gene, CDR3 protein.

TRBJ2-5 | TRBV29-1 | CSVVRGYLRETQYF
TRBJ2-2 | TRBV27 | CASSLHRNTGELFF
TRBJ2-7 | TRBV4-2 | CASSRAGGNEQYF
TRBJ1-4 | TRBV2 | CASSLRTANEKLFF
TRBJ2-3 | TRBV10-3 | CAISRGVGTDTQYF
TRBJ2-2 | TRBV7-9 | CASSSPSGGRTGELFF
TRBJ2-6 | TRBV10-3 | CAIRETVEANVLTF
TRBJ2-5 | TRBV7-2 | CASRTSGGYQETQYF
TRBJ2-5 | TRBV7-3 | CASSLSGQGRETQYF
TRBJ1-5 | TRBV20-1 | CSTGQVNQPQHF
TRBJ2-7 | TRBV18 | CASSPQVTGQGGYEQYF
TRBJ2-5 | TRBV9 | CASSVEERPQETQYF
TRBJ2-3 | TRBV20-1 | CSARGDSSTDTQYF
TRBJ1-5 | TRBV5-6 | CASSRRGSQPQHF
TRBJ1-2 | TRBV25-1 | CASSERIFGHGYTF
TRBJ1-6 | TRBV7-2 | CASSPRNSPLHF
TRBJ1-2 | TRBV28 | CAILPDGRYGYTF
TRBJ1-1 | TRBV6-1 | CASRPEANLNTEAFF
TRBJ2-3 | TRBV4-2 | CASSQDPVYDTQYF
TRBJ2-2 | TRBV7-2 | CASKAGTNTGELFF